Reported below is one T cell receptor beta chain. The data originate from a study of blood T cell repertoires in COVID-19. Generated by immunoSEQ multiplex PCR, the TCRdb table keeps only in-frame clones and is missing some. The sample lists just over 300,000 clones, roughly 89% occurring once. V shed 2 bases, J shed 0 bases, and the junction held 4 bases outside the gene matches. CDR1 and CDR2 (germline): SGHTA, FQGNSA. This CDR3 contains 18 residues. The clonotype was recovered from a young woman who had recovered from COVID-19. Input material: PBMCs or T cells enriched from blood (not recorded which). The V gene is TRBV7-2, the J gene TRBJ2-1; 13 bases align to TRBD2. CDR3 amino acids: CASSLTSGGAGSYNEQFF. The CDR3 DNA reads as TGTGCCAGCAGCTTAACTAGCGGGGGGGCCGGCTCCTACAATGAGCAGTTCTTC. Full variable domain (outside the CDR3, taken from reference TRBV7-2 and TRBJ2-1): GAGVSQSPSNKVTEKGKDVELRCDPISGHTALYWYRQSLGQGLEFLIYFQGNSAPDKSGLPSDRFSAERTGGSVSTLTIQRTQQEDSAVYLCASSLTSGGAGSYNEQFFGPGTRLTVL.